This TCR beta chain was retrieved from a study of blood T cell repertoires in COVID-19. Across the whole study: The analysed material was cDNA or gDNA that came from T cells, B-cell-depleted T cells, or PBMCs.

Germline V CDR1 and CDR2: MNHEY, SMNVEV (reference sequence). The CDR3 contains 12 residues. V was shortened by 6 bases and J by 4 bases, with 7 bases between the two germline ends. How the authors handled the data: By means of reference gene primer amplification, nucleated cell counts were estimated. This table comes from immunoSEQ multiplex PCR, and its TCRdb copy is limited to in-frame clones, with some not included. V and J calls and clone size are copied from that table; D and trimming were computed from the DNA. This repertoire shows more than 200,000 clones, 87% found once; its top ten account for about 10%. Recovered Cohort 3 donors showed two negative PCRs, clearance, or symptom resolution.

The sequencing input was PBMCs or T cells enriched from blood (not recorded which). This receptor was obtained from a man aged 25-45 years who had recovered from COVID-19. The chain employs TRBV27 and TRBJ2-1; D gene ambiguous. The CDR3 DNA sequence: TGTGCCAGCAGCAAAGAGTACAATGAGCAGTTCTTC. Translated: CASSKEYNEQFF.